This T cell receptor (beta chain) was captured by sequencing in a study of T cell responses to AZD1222 COVID-19 vaccine. General study findings and limits: Seropositive at baseline were only a handful of AZD1222 recipients. Donors, mostly white British, included more females; clonal diversity was possibly underestimated.

From germline, CDR1 is LNHNV and CDR2 YYDKDF (reference sequence). V was clipped by 4 bases and J by 6 bases, with 13 bases between them. This CDR3 is 13 amino acids long. To note about this clone: As yet, its antigen is unknown.

Profiled with immunoSEQ multiplex PCR; TCRdb holds only in-frame clones, not every one. Counted here are 90,000 to 150,000 clones, roughly 89% occurring once; the ten biggest clones make up approximately 8.4%. The V gene is TRBV15, the J gene TRBJ2-7; D possibly uses TRBD1 or TRBD2 (5 bases each). The sequence came from an adult in good health. The sequences come from peripheral blood, collected on day 0 of AZD1222 vaccination. CDR3 nucleotides: TGTGCCACCAGCAATGTGGTGAGGGGCGAGCAGTACTTC. This sequence encodes CATSNVVRGEQYF.